This T cell receptor beta chain was observed in a study of preoperative IRX-2 immunotherapy in early breast cancer. Some clones are missing from TCRdb's copy, which holds only in-frame ones; the method was immunoSEQ multiplex PCR. Among approximately 44,000 clones listed, roughly 94% were seen once. Documented treatment: preoperative locoregional IRX-2 cytokine immunotherapy. Patients received preoperative, locoregional IRX-2 cytokine immunotherapy in a phase Ib study. The material sequenced was tumor tissue, taken after IRX-2 immunotherapy. This receptor was taken from a human donor with breast cancer.

The CDR3 sequence is CASSLGGANYGYTF. As DNA, the CDR3 is TGTGCCAGCAGCTTGGGGGGCGCAAACTATGGCTACACCTTC. This sequence joins TRBV7-9 and TRBJ1-2; D may be TRBD1 (6 bases). V was shortened by 3 bases and J by 2 bases, with 10 bases between the two germline ends. The CDR3 is 14 amino acids. CDR1 SEHNR and CDR2 FQNEAQ come from the germline V gene (reference sequence).